What follows are 26 T cell receptor beta chains derived from one specimen sequenced in a study of blood T cell repertoires in COVID-19. TCRdb's copy holds only in-frame clones and misses some; the assay was immunoSEQ multiplex PCR. The sample has 150,000 to 200,000 clones, 86% seen once. The sequenced sample consisted of peripheral blood. All receptors come from a man aged 55 to 70 with acute or convalescent COVID-19.

This sequence joins TRBV29-1 and TRBJ1-2; 7 bases match TRBD1. The CDR3 length is 13 residues. Germline CDR1 SQVTM, CDR2 ANQGSEA. Trimming cost V 7 bases and J 4 bases; bases outside gene matches: 9. This CDR3 reads CSAGGGATYGYTF. The CDR3 DNA follows: TGCAGCGCTGGAGGGGGCGCAACCTATGGCTACACCTTC. Based on the CDR3 plus reference TRBV29-1 and TRBJ1-2, the full variable domain is SAVISQKPSRDICQRGTSLTIQCQVDSQVTMMFWYRQQPGQSLTLIATANQGSEATYESGFVIDKFPISRPNLTFSTLTVSNMSPEDSSIYLCSAGGGATYGYTFGSGTRLTVV.

Here the CDR3 reads CAWSVQAGEDTQYF. CDR3 bases: TGTGCCTGGAGTGTACAAGCGGGTGAGGATACGCAGTATTTT. The gene calls are TRBV30 and TRBJ2-3, with D possibly being TRBD2 (6 bases). V was cut by 0 bases and J by 6 bases, with 13 bases left in between. This CDR3 comprises 14 residues. Germline loops: CDR1 GTSNPN, CDR2 SVGIG (reference sequence). Supplemented by reference TRBV30 and TRBJ2-3, the full variable domain reads SQTIHQWPATLVQPVGSPLSLECTVEGTSNPNLYWYRQAAGRGLQLLFYSVGIGQISSEVPQNLSASRPQDRQFILSSKKLLLSDSGFYLCAWSVQAGEDTQYFGPGTRLTVL.

The chain links TRBV11-3 to TRBJ1-1; the D gene is possibly TRBD1 (5 bases). Trimming pared 5 bases from V and 1 base from J, leaving 11 bases between. The CDR3 extends over 14 amino acids. The V gene's germline CDR1 is SGHNT and CDR2 YENEEA. The CDR3 sequence is CASSRDGGNTEAFF. The CDR3 DNA reads as TGTGCCAGCAGCCGCGACGGGGGGAACACTGAAGCTTTCTTT. Together with reference TRBV11-3 and TRBJ1-1, the CDR3 gives the full variable domain: EAGVVQSPRYKIIEKKQPVAFWCNPISGHNTLYWYLQNLGQGPELLIRYENEEAVDDSQLPKDRFSAERLKGVDSTLKIQPAELGDSAVYLCASSRDGGNTEAFFGQGTRLTVV.

The chain has TRBV28 and TRBJ1-5; D call uncertain. Germline lookup yields CDR1 MDHEN and CDR2 SYDVKM. This CDR3 is 13 amino acids long. The ends were cut back, 6 bases at V and 2 bases at J, with 8 bases in the middle. CDR3 in DNA: TGTGCCAGCAGACAGCAGCGCAATCAGCCCCAGCATTTT. It is translated as CASRQQRNQPQHF.

CDR3 in amino acids: CASSSKSGRETEQYF. The CDR3 nucleotides read TGTGCCAGCAGTTCCAAGAGCGGGAGGGAAACCGAGCAGTACTTC. The chain joins TRBV6-5 to TRBJ2-7, with TRBD2 matching over 10 bases. Germline V gene sequence: CDR1 MNHEY, CDR2 SVGAGI. The length of the CDR3 is 15 residues. Trimming cost V 4 bases and J 6 bases; bases outside gene matches: 9.

This clone was seen only a few times. This sequence joins TRBV18 and TRBJ1-5; D is possibly TRBD1 (6 bases). The ends were cut back, 1 base at V and 7 bases at J, with 17 bases in the middle. Germline values: CDR1 KGHSH, CDR2 LQKENI. CDR3 length: 16 amino acids. The CDR3 sequence is CASSPQFGGGGQPQHF. The CDR3 coding sequence is TGTGCCAGCTCACCACAGTTTGGGGGGGGCGGGCAGCCCCAGCATTTT.

This clone was found a few times. The V and J genes are TRBV11-1 and TRBJ2-7; 8 bases map to TRBD1. The CDR3 is 13 residues long. Germline CDR1 is SGHAT and CDR2 is FQDESV (reference sequence). Trimming removed 2 bases from V and 3 bases from J; junction bases left unmatched: 0. CDR3 sequence reads: CASSLTGGYEQYF. In DNA, the CDR3 is TGTGCCAGCAGCTTAACAGGGGGCTACGAGCAGTACTTC.

V usage is TRBV2 and J usage is TRBJ2-1; possible D gene TRBD2, 6 bases. Germline lookup yields CDR1 SNHLY and CDR2 FYNNEI. The CDR3 is made up of 15 amino acids. The V end lost 8 bases, the J end lost 2 bases, and 16 bases lay between the germline ends. In DNA form, the CDR3 reads TGTGCCAGCTCCCTTTTACGGACTACCTACAATGAGCAGTTCTTC. This codes for CASSLLRTTYNEQFF.

The V call is TRBV6-5, the J call TRBJ1-2; TRBD1 agrees at 10 bases. The germline V gene has CDR1 MNHEY and CDR2 SVGAGI. V was pared by 5 bases and J by 8 bases, with 11 bases of the junction left unmatched. The CDR3 extends over 15 amino acids. CDR3 region: CASSMTGGSLGGYTF. For the CDR3, the DNA is TGTGCCAGCAGTATGACAGGGGGCTCATTGGGAGGCTACACCTTC.

CDR3 nucleotides: TGTGCCAGCAGTCCCGGACGTAAGGGAGGGCAGCCCCAGCATTTT. The encoded protein is CASSPGRKGGQPQHF. The gene calls are TRBV28 and TRBJ1-5; D gene ambiguous. The CDR3 covers 15 residues. The ends were cut back, 5 bases at V and 7 bases at J, with 18 bases in the middle. Germline assignment: CDR1 MDHEN and CDR2 SYDVKM.

The chain combines TRBV5-1 with TRBJ1-1; 7 bases fit TRBD1. The V gene end was trimmed by 4 bases and the J gene end by 3 bases; junction bases not matched to a gene: 9. This CDR3 is 15 amino acids long. CDR1 SGHRS and CDR2 YFSETQ come from the germline V gene. The CDR3 nucleotides read TGCGCCAGCAGCCCAGGGGCAGGACAGGACACTGAAGCTTTCTTT. Protein: CASSPGAGQDTEAFF.

J is TRBJ2-7 and V is TRBV2, with D possibly matching TRBD1 (5 bases). Germline lookup yields CDR1 SNHLY and CDR2 FYNNEI. The V gene lost 8 bases and the J gene lost 6 bases, with 17 bases spanning the gap. There are 13 residues in the CDR3. In nucleotides, the CDR3 is TGTGCCAGCCGGCGCAAGGGGTACTCCGAGCAGTACTTC. Translating it yields CASRRKGYSEQYF.

This chain uses TRBV4-2 with TRBJ2-1; 10 bases line up with TRBD2. The CDR3 has 17 amino acids. Germline V lookup: CDR1 LGHNA, CDR2 YNFKEQ. V lost 3 bases and J lost 7; bases outside the gene matches: 12. CDR3 sequence reads: CASSQGVLAGAANEQFF. The CDR3 nucleotides read TGTGCCAGCAGCCAGGGCGTTCTAGCGGGAGCCGCAAATGAGCAGTTCTTC.

This clone was detected ten times or more. The J gene is TRBJ1-3, the V gene TRBV10-2; D might be TRBD1 (5 bases). CDR1 and CDR2 from the germline V gene are WSHSY and SAAADI. V lost 4 bases and J lost 5, with 12 bases in between. The CDR3 runs to 14 residues. CDR3 residues: CASSVAGRRNTIYF. CDR3 nucleotides: TGCGCCAGCAGTGTCGCAGGGCGCAGAAACACCATATATTTT.

The gene calls are TRBV2 and TRBJ2-5; perhaps TRBD1 as D (6 bases). The CDR3 has 14 amino acids. Looked up from germline, CDR1 is SNHLY and CDR2 is FYNNEI. Trimming removed 10 bases from V and 4 bases from J, with 19 bases in between. CDR3 nucleotides: TGTGCCATTGTCTCAGGGGCCCCCGGAGAGACCCAGTACTTC. It specifies CAIVSGAPGETQYF. Variable domain in full (rest from reference TRBV2 and TRBJ2-5): EPEVTQTPSHQVTQMGQEVILRCVPISNHLYFYWYRQILGQKVEFLVSFYNNEISEKSEIFDDQFSVERPDGSNFTLKIRSTKLEDSAMYFCAIVSGAPGETQYFGPGTRLLVL.

The CDR3 sequence is CASRLDRGKLFF. For the CDR3, the DNA is TGTGCCAGCAGGTTGGACAGGGGAAAACTGTTTTTT. This rearrangement joins TRBV3-1 (or the pseudogene TRBV3-2) to TRBJ1-4; 9 nucleotides line up with TRBD1. The V gene's germline CDR1 is LGHDT and CDR2 YNNKEL (reference sequence). This CDR3 comprises 12 residues. Trimming took 6 bases from V and 10 from J; bases not matched to a gene: 3.

This chain joins TRBV27 and TRBJ1-5; 8 nucleotides agree with TRBD1. CDR1 and CDR2 (germline): MNHEY, SMNVEV (reference sequence). CDR3 size: 15 residues. Unmatched junction bases numbered 10, after V lost 5 bases and J lost 7 bases. The CDR3: CASSPGQGWEQPQHF. For the CDR3, the DNA is TGTGCCAGCAGTCCCGGACAGGGCTGGGAACAGCCCCAGCATTTT.

The rearrangement links TRBV7-9 to TRBJ2-1; 8 bases align to TRBD2. The CDR3 has 14 residues. Germline V gene sequence: CDR1 SEHNR, CDR2 FQNEAQ (reference sequence). The V segment lost 8 bases and the J segment 7 bases; nucleotides outside the gene matches: 10. CDR3 in amino acids: CASAAPGRGNEQFF. DNA for the CDR3: TGTGCCAGCGCCGCCCCCGGGAGGGGTAATGAGCAGTTCTTC.

The chain employs TRBV19 and TRBJ2-1; 15 positions agree with TRBD2. CDR1 is LNHDA, CDR2 SQIVND, per germline (reference sequence). The CDR3 length is 18 residues. Trimming cost V 2 bases and J 7 bases; bases outside gene matches: 9. CDR3 protein: CASSITSYGTSGRNEQFF. Written as DNA, the CDR3 is TGTGCCAGTAGTATAACAAGCTACGGGACTAGCGGGAGGAATGAGCAGTTCTTC.

The V call is TRBV19, the J call TRBJ1-6; TRBD1 matches 10 bases. J was trimmed by 9 bases and V by 5 bases; bases with no gene match: 4. The CDR3 has 14 residues. Germline V gene data show CDR1 as LNHDA and CDR2 as SQIVND (reference sequence). The CDR3 here is CASSDRDRGSPLHF. The CDR3 DNA reads as TGTGCCAGTAGTGACCGGGACAGGGGTTCACCCCTCCACTTT.

The rearrangement joins TRBV9 to TRBJ2-7; D not resolved. Per the germline V gene, CDR1 is SGDLS and CDR2 is YYNGEE. The CDR3 spans 14 residues. The V and J ends lost 3 bases and 6 bases respectively, with 16 bases between them. The DNA for the CDR3 is TGTGCCAGCAGCGCTACCAGCCGTCAGCGCGAGCAGTACTTC. It specifies CASSATSRQREQYF.

The chain links TRBV3-1 (or the pseudogene TRBV3-2) to TRBJ1-2; weak D call: TRBD1 (6 bases). The germline gives CDR1 LGHDT, CDR2 YNNKEL (reference sequence). The germline V and J ends were trimmed by 1 base and 5 bases, with 11 bases remaining between them. The CDR3 sequence is 14 residues long. The CDR3 bases are TGTGCCAGCAGCCAAGTAGCTCAGGGGTATGGCTACACCTTC. Its protein is CASSQVAQGYGYTF.

The V call is TRBV5-6, the J call TRBJ2-7; 10 bases line up with TRBD1. The CDR3 is 15 amino acids. Per the germline V gene, CDR1 is SGHDT and CDR2 is YYEEEE. V trimming: 4 bases; J trimming: 2 bases; junction bases outside the gene matches: 6. CDR3 sequence (DNA): TGTGCCAGCAGCCAGGACGGACAGGGGGCCTACGAGCAGTACTTC. Translated, it gives CASSQDGQGAYEQYF.

This clone was seen just once. The chain carries TRBV9 and TRBJ1-1; no clear D. Germline CDR1 and CDR2: SGDLS and YYNGEE. The V end was cut by 0 bases, the J end by 0 bases, with 9 bases between. This CDR3 comprises 15 residues. As DNA, the CDR3 is TGTGCCAGCAGCGTAGGTCAGACACTGAACACTGAAGCTTTCTTT. It translates to CASSVGQTLNTEAFF.

The chain employs TRBV5-1 and TRBJ1-5; D not certain. The V gene lost 0 bases and the J gene lost 3 bases, with 7 bases spanning the gap. CDR3 length equals 14 residues. Germline V gene data show CDR1 as SGHRS and CDR2 as YFSETQ. The CDR3 DNA reads TGCGCCAGCAGCTTGGAGACACCCAATCAGCCCCAGCATTTT. Amino acids: CASSLETPNQPQHF.

The rearrangement links TRBV30 to TRBJ2-5, with D possibly being TRBD1 (6 bases). V was shortened by 3 bases and J by 5 bases, with 13 bases between the two germline ends. Germline V lookup: CDR1 GTSNPN, CDR2 SVGIG (reference sequence). This CDR3 is built from 13 residues. Written as DNA, the CDR3 is TGTGCCTGGAGGGCACAGGGCCGGGAGACCCAGTACTTC. Protein product: CAWRAQGRETQYF.